The clone carrying this T cell receptor beta chain is judged medium-sized. Its antigen is as yet unknown. From germline, CDR1 is DFQATT and CDR2 SNEGSKA (reference sequence). V shed 0 bases and J shed 5 bases, with 9 bases lying between them. There are 13 residues in the CDR3. Treatment given: roughly 11-day PBMC culture with coronavirus spike peptide pools or control peptides (ViraFEST assay). One should note that the unexposed donor's CD4+ T cells were collected before the COVID-19 pandemic (2011-2018). Before TCRs were sequenced, ViraFEST expanded antigen-specific T cells with peptide pools. This sample is part of a study of vaccination and CD4 T cells after COVID-19. The wider study: Collection of post-COVID samples occurred a median approximately 97 days after diagnosis, spanning a range of 35 to 161. Overlapping SARS-CoV-2, HCoV-NL63, HCoV-OC43 and HCoV-229E spike peptides were used to stimulate cells.

The Oncomine TCR Beta short-read assay generated sequence data from the DNA of cultured CD4+ T cells. Genomic DNA was isolated from cultured CD4+ T cells. TCRdb fed the PCR reads into MiXCR, producing one record per CDR3 protein. The sample consists of just under 2,000 distinct CDR3 sequences, approximately 15% of them appearing once. This chain links TRBV20-1 with TRBJ2-3; D remains ambiguous. The material sequenced was CD4+ T cells from blood, cultured in vitro. This TCR came from a human donor in good health. CDR3 DNA sequence: TGCAGTGCTAGAGAGACGGTGGTAGATACGCAGTATTTT. Translation: CSARETVVDTQYF.